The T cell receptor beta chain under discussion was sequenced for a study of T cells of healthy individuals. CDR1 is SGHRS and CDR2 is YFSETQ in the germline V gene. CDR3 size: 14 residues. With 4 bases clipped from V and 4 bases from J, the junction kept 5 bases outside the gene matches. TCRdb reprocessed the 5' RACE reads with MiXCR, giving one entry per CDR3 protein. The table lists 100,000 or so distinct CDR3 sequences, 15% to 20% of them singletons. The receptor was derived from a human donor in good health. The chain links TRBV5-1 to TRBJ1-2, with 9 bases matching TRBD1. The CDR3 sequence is CASSLPGQGYGYTF. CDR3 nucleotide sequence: TGCGCCAGCAGCCTCCCGGGACAGGGCTATGGCTACACCTTC.